The source of this T cell receptor (beta chain) is a study of CXCR3-negative and CXCR3-positive naive CD8 T cells. Study results and limitations: Each naive subset displayed comparably high diversity, whereas memory CD8+ cells displayed much lower diversity. Whereas memory cells differed, naive CXCR3-negative and CXCR3-positive cells shared similar TRBV-TRBJ usage. The TRB CDR3s that CXCR3-positive naive cells carried were more hydrophobic than those of CXCR3-negative naive cells.

Researchers prepared the TRB cDNA libraries using 5' RACE with UMI labels. TCRdb reprocessed the 5' RACE reads, keeping one entry per CDR3 protein, no DNA. The data include 120,000 to 150,000 distinct CDR3 sequences; the top ten clones carry 0.25% to 0.3%. Investigators sorted each CD8+ T cell subset in triplicate, taking approximately 300,000 cells each time. CD45RO-CCR7+CD27+CD95- marked naive CD8+ T cells. Concerning this clonotype: Its matching antigen is unknown.

Sequencing input: naive CXCR3+ CD8+ T cells from blood. Subset noted: CD45RO-CCR7+CD27+CD95- naive CD8+ T cells expressing CXCR3 (TNR3+). The sequence was obtained from a human donor in good health. Some clones in this sample may be carry-over from other donors' samples.

CDR3 protein: CASSYRTNLGDQETQYF. This chain links TRBV7-9 with TRBJ2-5; TCRdb's D call of TRBD2 is untestable without DNA. CDR1 and CDR2 from the germline V gene are SEHNR and FQNEAQ (reference sequence). This CDR3 contains 17 residues. Complete variable domain (other parts from reference TRBV7-9 and TRBJ2-5): DTGVSQNPRHKITKRGQNVTFRCDPISEHNRLYWYRQTLGQGPEFLTYFQNEAQLEKSRLLSDRFSAERPKGSFSTLEIQRTEQGDSAMYLCASSYRTNLGDQETQYFGPGTRLLVL.